These T cell receptor beta chains were read from a single sample in a study of blood T cell repertoires in COVID-19. The assay was immunoSEQ multiplex PCR, and TCRdb's table has in-frame clones only and misses some. The sample shows 150,000 to 200,000 clones, approximately 86% of them seen only once. What was sequenced was PBMCs or T cells enriched from blood (not recorded which). The receptors were sampled from a woman between 40 and 50 years old in a cohort exposed to, infected with or recovered from COVID-19 (not recorded which). Both conserved end residues are part of each CDR3. A D gene is named only where the DNA matches it firmly.

D	V	J	CDR3
NA	TRBV11-2	TRBJ1-1	CASSSRTTADTEAFF
TRBD1	TRBV3-1/TRBV3-2	TRBJ1-1	CASSQSDRGFLTEAFF
NA	TRBV12-5	TRBJ1-2	CASGGDTGYGYTF
NA	TRBV4-1	TRBJ2-7	CASSQDYRGSAYEQYF
NA	TRBV5-1	TRBJ1-1	CASTLQGSGTEAFF
NA	TRBV6-5	TRBJ1-1	CASTTWTAEAFF
NA	TRBV5-1	TRBJ2-1	CASSLNSNNEQFF
NA	TRBV2	TRBJ1-5	CASSDEGGQPQHF
TRBD1	TRBV7-6	TRBJ1-1	CASSPSRDRGGTEAFF
NA	TRBV3-1/TRBV3-2	TRBJ2-3	CASTRIGSTDTQYF
NA	TRBV7-9	TRBJ2-1	CASSLKGRSSYNEQFF
NA	TRBV5-4	TRBJ1-5	CASSLEQGGQPQHF